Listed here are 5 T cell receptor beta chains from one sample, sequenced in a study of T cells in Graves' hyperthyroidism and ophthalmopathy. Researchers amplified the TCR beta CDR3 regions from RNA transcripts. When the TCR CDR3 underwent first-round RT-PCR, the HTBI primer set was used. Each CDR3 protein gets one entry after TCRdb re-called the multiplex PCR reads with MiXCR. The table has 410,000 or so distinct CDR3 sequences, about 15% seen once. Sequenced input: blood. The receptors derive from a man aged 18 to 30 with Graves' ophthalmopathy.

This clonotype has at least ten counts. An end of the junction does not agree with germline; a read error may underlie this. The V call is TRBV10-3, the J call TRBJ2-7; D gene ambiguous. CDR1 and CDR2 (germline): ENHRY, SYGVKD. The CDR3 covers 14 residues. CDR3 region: CAFSGRQSSNEQYF. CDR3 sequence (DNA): TGTGCCTTCAGTGGACGGCAAAGTTCCAACGAGCAGTACTTC.

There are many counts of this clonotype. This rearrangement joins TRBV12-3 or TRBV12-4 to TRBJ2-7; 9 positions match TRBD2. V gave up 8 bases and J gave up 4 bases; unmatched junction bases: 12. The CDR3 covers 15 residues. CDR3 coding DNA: TGTGCCAGCCGATACGGGGCGGGGGGGCTATACGAGCAGTACTTC. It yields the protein CASRYGAGGLYEQYF.

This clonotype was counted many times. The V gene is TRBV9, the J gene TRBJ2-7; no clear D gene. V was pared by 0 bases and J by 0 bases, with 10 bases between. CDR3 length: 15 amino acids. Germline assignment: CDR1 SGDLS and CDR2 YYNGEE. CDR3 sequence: CASSVGAGSSYEQYF. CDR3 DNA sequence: TGTGCCAGCAGCGTAGGAGCTGGCAGCTCCTACGAGCAGTACTTC.

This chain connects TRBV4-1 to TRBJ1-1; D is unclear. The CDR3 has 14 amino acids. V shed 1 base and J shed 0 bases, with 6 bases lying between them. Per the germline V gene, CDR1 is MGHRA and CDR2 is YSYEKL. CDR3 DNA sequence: TGCGCCAGCAGCCAAGGGGAGATGAACACTGAAGCTTTCTTT. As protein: CASSQGEMNTEAFF.

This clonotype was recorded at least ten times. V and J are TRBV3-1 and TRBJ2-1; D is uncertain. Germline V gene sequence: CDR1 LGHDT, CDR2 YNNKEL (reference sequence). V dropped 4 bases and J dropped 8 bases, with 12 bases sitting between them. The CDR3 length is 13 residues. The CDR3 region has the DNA TGTGCCAGCAGCCCCCTATCAACCCATGAGCAGTTCTTC. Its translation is CASSPLSTHEQFF.